This T cell receptor beta chain was documented in a study of T cell repertoires in cytomegalovirus infection. Whole-study context: CMV epitopes in the study were HLA-C-restricted (recently identified) and HLA-B-restricted (well studied). Through public TCR beta signatures, both CMV infection and matching HLA type were indicated. Study findings and constraints: The ex vivo response was dominated by HLA-C-restricted CMV-specific TCR beta clonotypes. Public TCR beta family frequency separated CMV-and-HLA carriers, including in an independent cohort.

Germline-derived CDR1 and CDR2 are LNHDA and SQIVND (reference sequence). This CDR3 has 13 residues. TCRdb processed the reads anew with MiXCR; each CDR3 protein has one entry. The repertoire holds roughly 46,000 distinct CDR3 sequences, with about 19% as singletons. Ten or more counts support this clonotype. Its cognate antigen is unknown. The junction departs from the called germline gene at one end, perhaps through a read error. This receptor was taken from a human donor in good health (CMV status not recorded). Some clones in this sample may be carry-over from other donors' samples. The specimen was CD8+ T cells from cultured PBMCs, collected from culture after CMV antigen stimulation. V usage is TRBV19 and J usage is TRBJ1-2; D is perhaps TRBD1 (5 bases). The CDR3 sequence: CANSISGDYGYTF. The CDR3 coding sequence is TGTGCCAATAGTATATCGGGGGACTATGGCTACACCTTC. The complete variable domain, with remaining parts taken from reference TRBV19 and TRBJ1-2, reads DGGITQSPKYLFRKEGQNVTLSCEQNLNHDAMYWYRQDPGQGLRLIYYSQIVNDFQKGDIAEGYSVSREKKESFPLTVTSAQKNPTAFYLCANSISGDYGYTFGSGTRLTVV.